Presented here are 29 T cell receptor beta chains from one specimen sequenced in a study of blood T cell repertoires in COVID-19. Clones were sequenced by immunoSEQ multiplex PCR, and TCRdb holds only the in-frame ones, with some missing. The sample yields 150,000 to 200,000 clones, 80% to 95% seen once. The sequenced material came from peripheral blood. The receptors originated from a man aged 45-65 years with acute or convalescent COVID-19.

J is TRBJ1-5 and V is TRBV10-3; 9 bases match TRBD1. The CDR3 is 15 residues long. The V gene's germline CDR1 is ENHRY and CDR2 SYGVKD. V trimming: 4 bases; J trimming: 4 bases; junction bases outside the gene matches: 5. This chain's CDR3 is CAISVGQGSNQPQHF. CDR3 DNA: TGTGCCATCAGTGTTGGACAGGGGAGTAATCAGCCCCAGCATTTT.

This clone was detected only once. The rearrangement joins TRBV6-5 to TRBJ1-5; tentatively, D is TRBD1 (5 bases). The V and J ends lost 6 bases and 3 bases respectively, with 15 bases between them. Germline V gene lookup returns CDR1 MNHEY and CDR2 SVGAGI. This CDR3 region has 15 residues. The CDR3 reads CASSRTGGSNQPQHF. The CDR3 DNA reads TGTGCCAGCAGCCGCACGGGGGGGTCCAATCAGCCCCAGCATTTT.

The genes are TRBV5-8 and TRBJ2-2; 10 bases line up with TRBD2. There are 20 residues in the CDR3. V lost 0 bases and J lost 0; bases outside the gene matches: 11. Per the germline V gene, CDR1 is SGHTS and CDR2 is YDEGEE. The CDR3 sequence: CASSLEFLAGAYANTGELFF. In nucleotides, the CDR3 is TGTGCCAGCAGCTTGGAGTTCCTAGCGGGGGCCTACGCGAACACCGGGGAGCTGTTTTTT.

The J gene is TRBJ1-2, the V gene TRBV10-3; D not certain. Germline V gene sequence: CDR1 ENHRY, CDR2 SYGVKD. Trimming shortened V by 5 bases and J by 0 bases, and 13 bases separated the two germline ends. The CDR3 runs to 15 residues. The CDR3 DNA reads as TGTGCCATCAGTCGAACACCCGAAGCTAACTATGGCTACACCTTC. Encoded protein: CAISRTPEANYGYTF.

The chain recombines TRBV18 with TRBJ2-1; TRBD1 is a possible D gene (5 bases). The CDR3 is made up of 12 amino acids. V shed 2 bases and J shed 9 bases, with 8 bases lying between them. The germline gives CDR1 KGHSH, CDR2 LQKENI. The CDR3 sequence: CASSPAGIEQFF. DNA of the CDR3: TGTGCCAGCTCACCAGCAGGGATTGAGCAGTTCTTC.

The chain joins TRBV5-1 to TRBJ1-3, with no clear D. V shed 0 bases and J shed 3 bases, with 4 bases lying between them. The CDR3 totals 13 residues. Germline-derived CDR1 and CDR2 are SGHRS and YFSETQ. The CDR3 DNA sequence: TGCGCCAGCAGCTTGGGTAGTGGAAACACCATATATTTT. This sequence encodes CASSLGSGNTIYF. The full variable domain, with the rest looked up from reference TRBV5-1 and TRBJ1-3, is KAGVTQTPRYLIKTRGQQVTLSCSPISGHRSVSWYQQTPGQGLQFLFEYFSETQRNKGNFPGRFSGRQFSNSRSEMNVSTLELGDSALYLCASSLGSGNTIYFGEGSWLTVV.

The genes are TRBV18 and TRBJ2-3; D gene unclear. V gave up 1 base and J gave up 6 bases, with 14 bases separating them. CDR3 length: 15 residues. Germline V gives CDR1 KGHSH, CDR2 LQKENI. CDR3 sequence (DNA): TGTGCCAGCTCACCACGGCGGCCCGCCCAGGATACGCAGTATTTT. Translated: CASSPRRPAQDTQYF.

V usage is TRBV5-8 and J usage is TRBJ1-4; 9 positions agree with TRBD1. CDR1 and CDR2 from the germline V gene are SGHTS and YDEGEE. The ends lost 1 base at V and 4 bases at J; junction bases unmatched: 5. The CDR3 length is 16 residues. CDR3 region: CASSLSGQGYNEKLFF. The CDR3 DNA reads as TGTGCCAGCAGCTTGTCTGGACAGGGGTATAATGAAAAACTGTTTTTT.

This chain joins TRBV7-2 and TRBJ2-5; TRBD2 matches 11 bases. The CDR3 sequence is 16 residues long. V was pared by 4 bases and J by 0 bases, with 4 bases of the junction left unmatched. Germline CDR1 SGHTA, CDR2 FQGNSA. The CDR3 DNA sequence: TGTGCCAGCAGCTGGGGACTAGCGGTGTACCAAGAGACCCAGTACTTC. It specifies CASSWGLAVYQETQYF.

The gene calls are TRBV11-1 and TRBJ2-7, with 7 bases fitting TRBD2. In germline, CDR1 is SGHAT, CDR2 FQDESV (reference sequence). This CDR3 is built from 14 residues. The V segment lost 5 bases and the J segment 4 bases; nucleotides outside the gene matches: 8. The CDR3 DNA is TGTGCCAGCAGCATACTGGGGGGGGATTACGAGCAGTACTTC. It codes for CASSILGGDYEQYF.

The chain joins TRBV7-2 to TRBJ2-3; TRBD1 is a possible D gene (5 bases). Between the trimmed V and J ends, which lost 6 bases and 2 bases, there was a span of 6 bases. Germline V gene lookup returns CDR1 SGHTA and CDR2 FQGNSA. This CDR3 has 12 residues. The chain's CDR3 is CASRGDTDTQYF. CDR3 nucleotides: TGTGCCAGCAGAGGGGACACAGATACGCAGTATTTT.

The chain combines TRBV7-3 with TRBJ2-3, with TRBD2 identical over 9 bases. V lost 4 bases and J lost 1; bases outside the gene matches: 3. The CDR3 length is 15 residues. From germline, CDR1 is SGHTA and CDR2 FQGTGA. Here the CDR3 reads CASSSVAGGTDTQYF. For the CDR3, the DNA is TGTGCCAGCAGCTCAGTAGCGGGGGGCACAGATACGCAGTATTTT.

The rearrangement links TRBV30 to TRBJ1-1, with D possibly being TRBD1 (6 bases). The germline CDR1 and CDR2 sequences are GTSNPN and SVGIG (reference sequence). CDR3 size: 12 residues. Trimming left V 4 bases short and J 5 bases short, with 11 bases between. The CDR3 loop reads CAWIGQGTEAFF. The CDR3 DNA is TGTGCCTGGATAGGGCAGGGGACTGAAGCTTTCTTT.

This rearrangement joins TRBV29-1 to TRBJ1-4, with 8 positions matching TRBD1. Germline V gene sequence: CDR1 SQVTM, CDR2 ANQGSEA. V lost 5 bases to trimming and J lost 8 bases; unmatched junction nucleotides: 7. The CDR3 covers 13 residues. CDR3 nucleotides: TGCAGCGTTCGTTGGACAGGGTGGGAAAAACTGTTTTTT. Amino acids: CSVRWTGWEKLFF.

CDR3 coding DNA: TGTGCCATATCACCGGGACAGGGTCAAGAGACCCAGTACTTC. Translating it yields CAISPGQGQETQYF. The rearrangement joins TRBV10-3 to TRBJ2-5; 9 nucleotides match TRBD1. V was pared by 9 bases and J by 2 bases, with 7 bases of the junction left unmatched. There are 14 residues in the CDR3. Germline CDR1 is ENHRY and CDR2 is SYGVKD.

V gene TRBV6-5 combines with J gene TRBJ2-2; 12 bases line up with TRBD1. Trimming cost V 6 bases and J 7 bases; bases outside gene matches: 3. The CDR3 length is 14 residues. Germline V gene data show CDR1 as MNHEY and CDR2 as SVGAGI. CDR3 residues: CASRGQGAGGELFF. Written as DNA, the CDR3 is TGTGCCAGCAGGGGACAGGGGGCCGGCGGGGAGCTGTTTTTT.

This chain joins TRBV2 and TRBJ1-5, with 10 positions matching TRBD1. V trimming: 6 bases; J trimming: 6 bases; junction bases outside the gene matches: 5. Germline lookup yields CDR1 SNHLY and CDR2 FYNNEI. This CDR3 spans 14 amino acids. For the CDR3, the DNA is TGTGCCAGCAGCGGGACAGGGGAGGTTCAGCCCCAGCATTTT. Translating gives CASSGTGEVQPQHF. Full variable domain (outside the CDR3, taken from reference TRBV2 and TRBJ1-5): EPEVTQTPSHQVTQMGQEVILRCVPISNHLYFYWYRQILGQKVEFLVSFYNNEISEKSEIFDDQFSVERPDGSNFTLKIRSTKLEDSAMYFCASSGTGEVQPQHFGDGTRLSIL.

This chain connects TRBV3-1 (or the pseudogene TRBV3-2) to TRBJ1-4; D is ambiguous. The CDR3 extends over 15 amino acids. Germline CDR1 LGHDT, CDR2 YNNKEL (reference sequence). The germline V and J ends were trimmed by 4 bases and 7 bases, with 16 bases remaining between them. The CDR3 loop reads CASSLLGKSGEKLFF. CDR3 DNA sequence: TGTGCCAGCAGCCTCTTAGGGAAGAGCGGTGAAAAACTGTTTTTT.

The genes are TRBV5-6 and TRBJ1-2; weak D call: TRBD1 (5 bases). The CDR3 spans 15 residues. CDR1 is SGHDT, CDR2 YYEEEE, per germline. V was cut by 5 bases and J by 8 bases, with 22 bases left in between. CDR3 coding DNA: TGTGCCAGCAGTCCTCCTATTGCGGGGGTTGAAGGCTACACCTTC. Translation gives CASSPPIAGVEGYTF.

This sequence joins TRBV7-3 and TRBJ2-2, with D possibly TRBD1 on 5 matching bases. The CDR3 consists of 17 residues. CDR1 and CDR2 (germline): SGHTA, FQGTGA. Trimming left V 5 bases short and J 5 bases short, with 21 bases between. For the CDR3, the DNA is TGTGCCAGCAGCCTCCTCGGCGGCTCCCAGGGAACCGGGGAGCTGTTTTTT. It codes for CASSLLGGSQGTGELFF. Full variable domain (remainder filled in from reference TRBV7-3 and TRBJ2-2): GAGVSQTPSNKVTEKGKYVELRCDPISGHTALYWYRQSLGQGPEFLIYFQGTGAADDSGLPNDRFFAVRPEGSVSTLKIQRTERGDSAVYLCASSLLGGSQGTGELFFGEGSRLTVL.

The J gene is TRBJ2-3, the V gene TRBV5-8, with D unclear. CDR1 SGHTS and CDR2 YDEGEE come from the germline V gene. Between the trimmed V and J ends, which lost 5 bases and 2 bases, there was a span of 6 bases. The CDR3 runs 12 residues. DNA for the CDR3: TGTGCCAGCAGTTCTTCCACAGATACGCAGTATTTT. This gives the protein CASSSSTDTQYF.

This chain joins TRBV29-1 and TRBJ2-1; D not resolved. CDR3 length: 10 residues. Germline-derived CDR1 and CDR2 are SQVTM and ANQGSEA. V was shortened by 5 bases and J by 8 bases, with 7 bases between the two germline ends. The CDR3 nucleotides read TGCAGCGTTCTGGTAGATGAGCAGTTCTTC. This encodes CSVLVDEQFF.

The chain joins TRBV4-1 to TRBJ2-3; the match to TRBD2 covers 8 bases. The CDR3 length is 15 residues. Germline assignment: CDR1 MGHRA and CDR2 YSYEKL. The V segment lost 10 bases and the J segment 0 bases; nucleotides outside the gene matches: 9. The DNA of the CDR3 is TGCGCCACCCAGAATAGCGGGACTAGCACAGATACGCAGTATTTT. Amino acid sequence: CATQNSGTSTDTQYF.

The V call is TRBV11-1, the J call TRBJ2-5, with TRBD1 matching 7 bases. Germline V CDR1 and CDR2: SGHAT, FQDESV (reference sequence). Unmatched junction bases numbered 3, after V lost 3 bases and J lost 2 bases. The CDR3 runs 14 residues. CDR3: CASSFMGQQETQYF. The CDR3 bases are TGTGCCAGCAGCTTTATGGGACAGCAAGAGACCCAGTACTTC.

The V call is TRBV4-2, the J call TRBJ1-5; a weak D match, TRBD1 (5 bases). With 1 base removed from V and 5 bases from J, the gap between germline ends came to 12 bases. Germline lookup yields CDR1 LGHNA and CDR2 YNFKEQ. This CDR3 spans 15 amino acids. The CDR3 DNA reads as TGTGCCAGCAGCCAAGTGGGGGGGTCGGATCAGCCCCAGCATTTT. Protein: CASSQVGGSDQPQHF.

This clone has a single count. V is TRBV30 and J is TRBJ1-6; weak D call: TRBD1 (5 bases). The germline gives CDR1 GTSNPN, CDR2 SVGIG (reference sequence). The ends were cut back, 1 base at V and 8 bases at J, with 18 bases in the middle. The CDR3 contains 16 residues. CDR3 sequence (DNA): TGTGCCTGGAGTGCACGTGGGATTGGGGCGCATTCACCCCTCCACTTT. Residues: CAWSARGIGAHSPLHF.

The chain links TRBV19 to TRBJ1-2; D is perhaps TRBD1 (5 bases). This CDR3 contains 17 residues. Germline loops: CDR1 LNHDA, CDR2 SQIVND (reference sequence). The V end lost 7 bases, the J end lost 4 bases, and 25 bases lay between the germline ends. DNA for the CDR3: TGTGCCAGTACATTTTCCGGCGGAGGGACTTATGGCTATGGCTACACCTTC. Translating it yields CASTFSGGGTYGYGYTF.

The rearrangement uses TRBV18 and TRBJ2-7, with 9 nucleotides matching TRBD1. The germline V gene has CDR1 KGHSH and CDR2 LQKENI. This CDR3 has 16 amino acids. V was clipped by 3 bases and J by 5 bases; unmatched bases: 11. The CDR3 DNA is TGTGCCAGCTCACCGTCGACAGGGGGGGAATTTCACGAGCAGTACTTC. Encoded protein: CASSPSTGGEFHEQYF.

The V call is TRBV9, the J call TRBJ1-1, with 9 bases aligning to TRBD1. The CDR3 runs to 16 residues. Germline CDR1 reads SGDLS; CDR2 reads YYNGEE. Unmatched junction bases numbered 6, after V lost 0 bases and J lost 3 bases. The CDR3 nucleotides are TGTGCCAGCAGCGTAGGCTACAGGGGGCGCGACACTGAAGCTTTCTTT. Translating gives CASSVGYRGRDTEAFF. The complete variable domain, with remaining parts taken from reference TRBV9 and TRBJ1-1, reads DSGVTQTPKHLITATGQRVTLRCSPRSGDLSVYWYQQSLDQGLQFLIQYYNGEERAKGNILERFSAQQFPDLHSELNLSSLELGDSALYFCASSVGYRGRDTEAFFGQGTRLTVV.